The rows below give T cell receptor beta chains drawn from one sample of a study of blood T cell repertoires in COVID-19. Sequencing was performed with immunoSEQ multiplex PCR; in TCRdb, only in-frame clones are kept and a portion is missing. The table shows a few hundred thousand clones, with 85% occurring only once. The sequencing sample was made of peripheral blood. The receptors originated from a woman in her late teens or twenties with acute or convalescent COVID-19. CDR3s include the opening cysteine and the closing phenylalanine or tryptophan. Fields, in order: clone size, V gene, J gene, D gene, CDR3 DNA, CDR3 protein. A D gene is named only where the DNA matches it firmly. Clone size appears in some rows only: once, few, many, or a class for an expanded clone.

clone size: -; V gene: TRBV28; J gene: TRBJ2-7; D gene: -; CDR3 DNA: TGTGCCAGCAGTGCCTCTACTGGACGGACGGGAGAGCAGTACTTC; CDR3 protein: CASSASTGRTGEQYF
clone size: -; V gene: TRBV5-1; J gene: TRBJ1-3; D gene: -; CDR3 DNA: TGCGCCAGCCCTCACCGGAACACCATATATTTT; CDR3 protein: CASPHRNTIYF
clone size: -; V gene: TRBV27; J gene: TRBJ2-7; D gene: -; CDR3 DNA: TGTGCCAGCAGTTTATCGAGAGGTCACGAGCAGTACTTC; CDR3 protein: CASSLSRGHEQYF
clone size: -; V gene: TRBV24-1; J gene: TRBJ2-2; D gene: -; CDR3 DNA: TGTGCCACCAGTCTTGTGGGAGCGGAGCTGTTTTTT; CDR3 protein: CATSLVGAELFF
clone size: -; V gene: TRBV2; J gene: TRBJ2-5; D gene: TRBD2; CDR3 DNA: TGTGCCAGCGGGGGACTAGCGGGGGGCGGAGAGACCCAGTACTTC; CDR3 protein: CASGGLAGGGETQYF
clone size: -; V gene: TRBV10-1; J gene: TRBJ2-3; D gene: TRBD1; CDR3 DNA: TGCGCCAGCAGTGACCACAGGGGGCAGGGAGATACGCAGTATTTT; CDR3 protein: CASSDHRGQGDTQYF
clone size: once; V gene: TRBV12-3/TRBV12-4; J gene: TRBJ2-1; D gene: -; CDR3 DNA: TGTGCCAGCAGTTATCTCAGGGTGGAGCAGTTCTTC; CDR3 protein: CASSYLRVEQFF
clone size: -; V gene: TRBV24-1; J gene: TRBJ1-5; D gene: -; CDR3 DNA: TGTGCCACCAGTGAAAAGGGAGGCTGGGATCAGCCCCAGCATTTT; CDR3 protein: CATSEKGGWDQPQHF
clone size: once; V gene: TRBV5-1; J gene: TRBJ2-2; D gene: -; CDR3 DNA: TGCGCCAGCAGCCAGGAGGTTTACGCGAACACCGGGGAGCTGTTTTTT; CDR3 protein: CASSQEVYANTGELFF
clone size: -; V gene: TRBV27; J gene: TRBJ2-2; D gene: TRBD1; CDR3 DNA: TGTGCCAGCAGTTTTTATACAGGGGACACCGGGGAGCTGTTTTTT; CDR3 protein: CASSFYTGDTGELFF
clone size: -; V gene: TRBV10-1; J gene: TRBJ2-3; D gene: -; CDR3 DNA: TGCGCCAGCAGTGGGTTTCGGGTCGAAGATACGCAGTATTTT; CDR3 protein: CASSGFRVEDTQYF
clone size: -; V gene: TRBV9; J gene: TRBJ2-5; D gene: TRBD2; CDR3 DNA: TGTGCCAGCAGCGTTCTCGGGACTAGCCAAGAGACCCAGTACTTC; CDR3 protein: CASSVLGTSQETQYF
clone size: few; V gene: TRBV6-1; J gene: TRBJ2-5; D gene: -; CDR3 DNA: TGTGCCAGCAGTGAAGGACTAACCCCAGGGACCCAGTACTTC; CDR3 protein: CASSEGLTPGTQYF
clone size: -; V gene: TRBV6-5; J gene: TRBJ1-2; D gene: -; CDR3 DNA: TGTGCCAGCAGTTACTTCCCTCGGGGTGGCTACACCTTC; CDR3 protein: CASSYFPRGGYTF
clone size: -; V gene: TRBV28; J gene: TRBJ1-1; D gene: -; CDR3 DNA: TGTGCCAGCGGTGACAGCCTGAACACTGAAGCTTTCTTT; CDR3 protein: CASGDSLNTEAFF
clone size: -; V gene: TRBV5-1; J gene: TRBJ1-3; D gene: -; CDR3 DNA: TGCGCCAGCAGCTTGGAAGTGGCCAGTGGAAACACCATATATTTT; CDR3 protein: CASSLEVASGNTIYF
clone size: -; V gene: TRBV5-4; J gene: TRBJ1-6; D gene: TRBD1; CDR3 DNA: TGTGCCAGCAGCCGACGACAGGGGGGTTCACCCCTCCACTTT; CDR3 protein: CASSRRQGGSPLHF
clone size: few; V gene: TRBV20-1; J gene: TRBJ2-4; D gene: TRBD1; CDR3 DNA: TGCAGTGCTAGTATCTTGACAGGGGGCAACATTCAGTACTTC; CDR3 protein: CSASILTGGNIQYF
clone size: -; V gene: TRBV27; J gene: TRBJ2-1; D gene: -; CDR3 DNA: TGTGCCAGCAGTTTCAGCGGCGAGAGCTCCTACAATGAGCAGTTCTTC; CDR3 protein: CASSFSGESSYNEQFF
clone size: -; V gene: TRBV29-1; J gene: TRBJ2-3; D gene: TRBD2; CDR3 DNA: TGCAGCGTTGAAGGACGGCGGGAGAGGACAGATACGCAGTATTTT; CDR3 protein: CSVEGRRERTDTQYF
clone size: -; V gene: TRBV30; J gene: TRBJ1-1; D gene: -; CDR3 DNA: TGTGCCTGGAGTGTTTACTCGGGTGCTGAAGCTTTCTTT; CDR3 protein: CAWSVYSGAEAFF
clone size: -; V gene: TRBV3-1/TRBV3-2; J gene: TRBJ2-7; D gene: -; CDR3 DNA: TGTGCCAGCAGCCAAGATGGTTACAGGACCTACGAGCAGTACTTC; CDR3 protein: CASSQDGYRTYEQYF
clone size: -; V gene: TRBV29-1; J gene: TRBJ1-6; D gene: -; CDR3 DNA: TGCAGCGTTGCAGGGGATCGGGATTCACCCCTCCACTTT; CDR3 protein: CSVAGDRDSPLHF
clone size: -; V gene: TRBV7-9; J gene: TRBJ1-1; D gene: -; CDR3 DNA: TGTGCCAGCACCCAATGGAACACTGAAGCTTTCTTT; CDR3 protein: CASTQWNTEAFF
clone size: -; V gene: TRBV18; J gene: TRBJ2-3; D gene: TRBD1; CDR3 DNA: TGTGCCAGCTCACCACCGGACAGGGGTCCTCTCTCCATACTGAATTTT; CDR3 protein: CASSPPDRGPLSILNF
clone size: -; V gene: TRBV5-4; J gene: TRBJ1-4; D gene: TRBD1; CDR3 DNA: TGTGCCAGCAGCTTCACAGGGGGTGAAGAAAAACTGTTTTTT; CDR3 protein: CASSFTGGEEKLFF
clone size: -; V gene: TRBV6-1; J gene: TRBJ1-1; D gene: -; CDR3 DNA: TGTGCCAGCAGTGAACGTCGGGCGGGGGGGGAAGCTTTCTTT; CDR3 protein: CASSERRAGGEAFF
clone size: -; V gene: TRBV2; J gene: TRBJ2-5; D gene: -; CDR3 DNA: TGTGCCATCCGGGACTCAGGGGAGACCCAGTACTTC; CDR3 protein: CAIRDSGETQYF
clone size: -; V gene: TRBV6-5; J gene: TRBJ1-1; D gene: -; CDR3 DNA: TGTGCCAGCAGTAATCGGGTTTCGGCTGAAGCTTTCTTT; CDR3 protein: CASSNRVSAEAFF
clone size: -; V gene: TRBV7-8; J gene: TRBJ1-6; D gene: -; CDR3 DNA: TGTGCCAGCAGCTTAGGCTCGGGGAGCTCCTATAATTCACCCCTCCACTTT; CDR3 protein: CASSLGSGSSYNSPLHF
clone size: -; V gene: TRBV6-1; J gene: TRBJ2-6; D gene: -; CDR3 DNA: TGTGCCAGCAGTGAATTAGACGCGGGATATAACTCTGGGGCCAACGTCCTGACTTTC; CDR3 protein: CASSELDAGYNSGANVLTF
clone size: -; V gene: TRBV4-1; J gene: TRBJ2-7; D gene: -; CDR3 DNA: TGCGCCAGCAGCCAAGATCCTTTACTTGACGAGCAGTACTTC; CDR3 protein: CASSQDPLLDEQYF
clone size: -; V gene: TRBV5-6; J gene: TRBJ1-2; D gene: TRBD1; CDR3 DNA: TGTGCCAGCTTTAACAGGGGCGCGGGACTCCATGGCTACACCTTC; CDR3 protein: CASFNRGAGLHGYTF
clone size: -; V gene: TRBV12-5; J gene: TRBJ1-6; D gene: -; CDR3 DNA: TGTGCTAGTGGTTTGGGACAGGCCGGTTCACCCCTCCACTTT; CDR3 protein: CASGLGQAGSPLHF
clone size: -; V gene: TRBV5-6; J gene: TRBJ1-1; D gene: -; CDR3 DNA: TGTGCCAGCAGCTTGGAGAGGAGGACTGAAGCTTTCTTT; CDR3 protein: CASSLERRTEAFF
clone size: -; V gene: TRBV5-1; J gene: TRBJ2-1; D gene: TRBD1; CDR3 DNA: TGCGCCAGCAACACTTACGCTCTGGGACAGGGGAACAATGAGCAGTTCTTC; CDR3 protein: CASNTYALGQGNNEQFF
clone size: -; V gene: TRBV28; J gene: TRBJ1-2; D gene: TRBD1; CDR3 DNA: TGTGCCAGCAGTTTCACAGGGGGGTACTATGGCTACACCTTC; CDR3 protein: CASSFTGGYYGYTF
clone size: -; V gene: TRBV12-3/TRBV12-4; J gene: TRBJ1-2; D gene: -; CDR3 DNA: TGTGCCAGCAGTTTCAGAGGCTATGGCTACACCTTC; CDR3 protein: CASSFRGYGYTF
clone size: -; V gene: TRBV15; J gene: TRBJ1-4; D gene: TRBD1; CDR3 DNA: TGTGCCACCAGCGACAGGGGTAATGAAAAACTGTTTTTT; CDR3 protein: CATSDRGNEKLFF
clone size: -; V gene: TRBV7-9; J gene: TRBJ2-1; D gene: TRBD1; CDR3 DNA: TGTGCCAGCAGCCATACAGGGGCCTCCTACAATGAGCAGTTCTTC; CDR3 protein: CASSHTGASYNEQFF
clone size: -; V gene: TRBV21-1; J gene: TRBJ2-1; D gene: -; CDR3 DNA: TGTGCCAGCAGCAGGAGCGGGGGAGGACCTTACAATGAGCAGTTCTTC; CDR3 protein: CASSRSGGGPYNEQFF
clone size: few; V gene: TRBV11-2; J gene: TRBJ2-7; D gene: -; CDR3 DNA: TGTGCCAGCAGCCAGACCCTAGGCGGAGAGCAGTACTTC; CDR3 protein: CASSQTLGGEQYF
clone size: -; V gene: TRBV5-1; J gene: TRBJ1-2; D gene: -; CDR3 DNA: TGCGCCAGCAGCTTGGCAAGACAGGACTATGGCTACACCTTC; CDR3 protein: CASSLARQDYGYTF
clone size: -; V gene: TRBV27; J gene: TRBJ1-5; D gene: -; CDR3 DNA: TGTGCCAGCAGTCAGGGGCAAAATAGCAATCAGCCCCAGCATTTT; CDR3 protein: CASSQGQNSNQPQHF
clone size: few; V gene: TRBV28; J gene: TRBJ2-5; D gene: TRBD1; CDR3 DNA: TGTGCCAGCAGTCAGGGGGGACAGGGCCAAGAGACCCAGTACTTC; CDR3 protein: CASSQGGQGQETQYF
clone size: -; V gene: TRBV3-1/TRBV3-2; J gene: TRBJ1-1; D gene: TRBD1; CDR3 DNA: TGTGCCAGCAGCCCGGCGAGTGGGGACAGGGGAGCTTTCTTT; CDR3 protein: CASSPASGDRGAFF
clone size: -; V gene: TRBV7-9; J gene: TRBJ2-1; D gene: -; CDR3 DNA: TGTGCCAGCAGCTTAGGACAGTACAATGAGCAGTTCTTC; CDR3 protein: CASSLGQYNEQFF
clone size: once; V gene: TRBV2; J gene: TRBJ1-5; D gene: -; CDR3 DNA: TGTGCCAGCAGGGAAAGAGGGGGAGATGATCAGCCCCAGCATTTT; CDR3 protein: CASRERGGDDQPQHF
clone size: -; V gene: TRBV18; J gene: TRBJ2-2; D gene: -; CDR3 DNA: TGTGCCAGCTCACCAGATTGGTCGGGGACGAACACCGGGGAGCTGTTTTTT; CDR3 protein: CASSPDWSGTNTGELFF
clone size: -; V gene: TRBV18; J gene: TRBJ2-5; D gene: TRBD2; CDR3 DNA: TGTGCCAGCTCACCTCTGGGGACTAGCGGGCCCGGACAAGAGACCCAGTACTTC; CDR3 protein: CASSPLGTSGPGQETQYF